This TCR beta chain stems from a study of monozygotic twins with inflammatory bowel disease. This CDR3 has 13 amino acids. In germline, CDR1 is MNHNS, CDR2 SASEGT. TCRdb reprocessed the 5' RACE reads, with one entry per CDR3 protein and no DNA. In total, the table holds 350,000 to 550,000 distinct CDR3 sequences. The receptor's source is a human donor with ulcerative colitis or Crohn's disease, or a healthy co-twin of an affected twin (not recorded which). The sequenced sample consisted of blood. This chain joins TRBV6-1 and TRBJ2-1. CDR3 sequence: CASAPTTEYEQFF.